This note documents a single T cell receptor (beta chain) sequence. This sample is part of a study of somatic mutations in cytotoxic T cells in rheumatoid arthritis. Trimming removed 3 bases from V and 3 bases from J, with 12 bases in between. This CDR3 comprises 14 residues. Germline CDR1 MNHEY, CDR2 SMNVEV (reference sequence). TCRdb keeps only in-frame clones here, not all; method: immunoSEQ multiplex PCR. The sample carries tens of thousands of clones, 70% to 85% recorded once. The receptor was isolated from a man in his forties or fifties in good health. The material sequenced was CD8+ T cells sorted from blood. V and J are TRBV27 and TRBJ2-7; possibly TRBD2 for D (6 bases). DNA of the CDR3: TGTGCCAGCAGTTTCCAAACGGGAGTCTACGAGCAGTACTTC. It translates to CASSFQTGVYEQYF.